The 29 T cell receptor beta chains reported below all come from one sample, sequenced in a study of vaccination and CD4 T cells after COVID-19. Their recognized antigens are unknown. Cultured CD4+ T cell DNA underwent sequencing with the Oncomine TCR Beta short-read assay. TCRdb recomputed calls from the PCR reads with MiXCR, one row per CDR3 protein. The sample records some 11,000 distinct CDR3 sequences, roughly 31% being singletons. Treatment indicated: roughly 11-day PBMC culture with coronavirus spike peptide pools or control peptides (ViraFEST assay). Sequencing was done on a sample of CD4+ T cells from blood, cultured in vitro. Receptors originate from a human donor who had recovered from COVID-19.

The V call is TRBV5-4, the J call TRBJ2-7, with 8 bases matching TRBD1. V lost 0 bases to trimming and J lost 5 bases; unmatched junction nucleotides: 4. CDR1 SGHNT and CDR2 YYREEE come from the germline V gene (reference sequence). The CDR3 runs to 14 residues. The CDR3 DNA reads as TGTGCCAGCAGCTTGGGGACAGGGTATGACGAGCAGTACTTC. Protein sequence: CASSLGTGYDEQYF.

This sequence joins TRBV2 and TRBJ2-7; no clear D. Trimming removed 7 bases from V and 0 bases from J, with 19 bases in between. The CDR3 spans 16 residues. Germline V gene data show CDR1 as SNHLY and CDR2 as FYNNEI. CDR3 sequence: CASTPARRISSYEQYF. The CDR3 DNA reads TGTGCCAGCACCCCCGCCCGGCGGATAAGCTCCTACGAGCAGTACTTC.

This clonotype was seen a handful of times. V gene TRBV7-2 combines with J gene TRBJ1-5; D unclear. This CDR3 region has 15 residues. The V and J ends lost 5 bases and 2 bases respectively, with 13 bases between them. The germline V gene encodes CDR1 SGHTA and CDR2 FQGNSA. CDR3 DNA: TGTGCCAGCAGCCCCGCGGGGATCGGCAATCAGCCCCAGCATTTT. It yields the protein CASSPAGIGNQPQHF.

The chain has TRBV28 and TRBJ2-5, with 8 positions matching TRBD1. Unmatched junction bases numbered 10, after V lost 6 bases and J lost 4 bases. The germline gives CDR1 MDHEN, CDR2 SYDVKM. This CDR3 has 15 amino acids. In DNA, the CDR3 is TGTGCCAGCAGCTTTCCCGGACAGGGTGGAGAGACCCAGTACTTC. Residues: CASSFPGQGGETQYF.

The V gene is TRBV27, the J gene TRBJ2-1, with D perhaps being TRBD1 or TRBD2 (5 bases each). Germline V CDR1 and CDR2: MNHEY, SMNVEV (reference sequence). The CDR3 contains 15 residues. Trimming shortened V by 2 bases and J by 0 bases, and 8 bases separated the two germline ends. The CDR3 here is CASSLTGTSYNEQFF. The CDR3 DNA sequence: TGTGCCAGCAGTTTAACGGGGACCTCCTACAATGAGCAGTTCTTC.

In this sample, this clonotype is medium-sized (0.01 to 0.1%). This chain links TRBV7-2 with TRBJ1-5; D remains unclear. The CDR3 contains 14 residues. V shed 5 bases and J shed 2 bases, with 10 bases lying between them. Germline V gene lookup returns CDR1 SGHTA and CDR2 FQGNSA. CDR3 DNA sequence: TGTGCCAGCAGCGTGTACAGAGGCAATCAGCCCCAGCATTTT. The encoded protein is CASSVYRGNQPQHF.

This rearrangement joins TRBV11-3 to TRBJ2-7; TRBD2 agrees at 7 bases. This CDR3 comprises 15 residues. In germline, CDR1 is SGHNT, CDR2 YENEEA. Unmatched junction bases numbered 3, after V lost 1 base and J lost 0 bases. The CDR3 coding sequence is TGTGCCAGCAGCTTAGGGGGACTATTCTCCTACGAGCAGTACTTC. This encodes CASSLGGLFSYEQYF.

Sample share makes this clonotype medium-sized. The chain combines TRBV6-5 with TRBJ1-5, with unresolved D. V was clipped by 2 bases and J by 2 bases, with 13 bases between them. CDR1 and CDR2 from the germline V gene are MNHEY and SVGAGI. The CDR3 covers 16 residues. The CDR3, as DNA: TGTGCCAGCAGTTACCCCACGGGTGGAGGCAATCAGCCCCAGCATTTT. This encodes CASSYPTGGGNQPQHF.

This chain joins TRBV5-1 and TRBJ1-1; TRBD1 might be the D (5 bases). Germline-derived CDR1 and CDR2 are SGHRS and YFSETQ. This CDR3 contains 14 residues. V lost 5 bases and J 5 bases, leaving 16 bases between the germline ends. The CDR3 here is CASSNEGSRTEAFF. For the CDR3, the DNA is TGCGCCAGCAGTAACGAGGGGTCTAGGACTGAAGCTTTCTTT.

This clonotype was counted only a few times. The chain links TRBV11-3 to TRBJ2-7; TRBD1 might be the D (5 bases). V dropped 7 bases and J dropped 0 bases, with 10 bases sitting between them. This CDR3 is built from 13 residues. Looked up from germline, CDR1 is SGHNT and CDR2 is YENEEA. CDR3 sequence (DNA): TGTGCCAGCACCATAGGGGTCTCCTACGAGCAGTACTTC. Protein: CASTIGVSYEQYF. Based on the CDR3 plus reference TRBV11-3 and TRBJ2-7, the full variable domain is EAGVVQSPRYKIIEKKQPVAFWCNPISGHNTLYWYLQNLGQGPELLIRYENEEAVDDSQLPKDRFSAERLKGVDSTLKIQPAELGDSAVYLCASTIGVSYEQYFGPGTRLTVT.

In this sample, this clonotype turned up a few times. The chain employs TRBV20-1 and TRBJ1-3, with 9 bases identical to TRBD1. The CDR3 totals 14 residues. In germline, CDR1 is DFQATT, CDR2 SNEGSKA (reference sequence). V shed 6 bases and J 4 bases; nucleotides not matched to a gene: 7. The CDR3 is CSALPGQGGNTIYF. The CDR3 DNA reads TGCAGTGCGTTACCGGGACAGGGAGGAAACACCATATATTTT.

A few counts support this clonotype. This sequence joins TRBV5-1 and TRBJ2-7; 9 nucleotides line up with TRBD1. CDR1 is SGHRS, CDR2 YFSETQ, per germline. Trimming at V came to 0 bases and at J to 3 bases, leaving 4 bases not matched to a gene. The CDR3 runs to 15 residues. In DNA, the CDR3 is TGCGCCAGCAGCTTGGATACGGGACAGGGCTACGAGCAGTACTTC. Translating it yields CASSLDTGQGYEQYF. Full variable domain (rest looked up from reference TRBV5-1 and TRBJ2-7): KAGVTQTPRYLIKTRGQQVTLSCSPISGHRSVSWYQQTPGQGLQFLFEYFSETQRNKGNFPGRFSGRQFSNSRSEMNVSTLELGDSALYLCASSLDTGQGYEQYFGPGTRLTVT.

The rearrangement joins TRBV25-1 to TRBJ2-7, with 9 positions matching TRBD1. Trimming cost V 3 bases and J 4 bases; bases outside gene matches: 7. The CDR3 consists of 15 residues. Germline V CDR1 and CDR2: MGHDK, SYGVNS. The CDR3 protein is CASSDTGTGQYEQYF. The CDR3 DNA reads TGTGCCAGCAGTGACACCGGGACAGGGCAGTACGAGCAGTACTTC.

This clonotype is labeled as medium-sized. For the CDR3, the DNA is TGTGCCACCAGCAGAGACAAGTGGGGAAGTGGCGACGAGCAGTACTTC. Its translation is CATSRDKWGSGDEQYF. The gene calls are TRBV15 and TRBJ2-7; D is unresolved. The CDR3 is 16 residues long. Germline assignment: CDR1 LNHNV and CDR2 YYDKDF (reference sequence). V was shortened by 0 bases and J by 5 bases, with 17 bases between the two germline ends.

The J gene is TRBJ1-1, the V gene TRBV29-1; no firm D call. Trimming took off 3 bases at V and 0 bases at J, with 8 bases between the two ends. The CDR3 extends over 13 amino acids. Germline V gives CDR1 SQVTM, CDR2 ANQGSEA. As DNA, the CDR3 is TGCAGCGTTGATCCGGGAGTGAACACTGAAGCTTTCTTT. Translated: CSVDPGVNTEAFF.

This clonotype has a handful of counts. CDR3 coding DNA: TGTGCCAGCAGCCCTAGGACAGGGGCGTACAATTCACCCCTCCACTTT. This gives the protein CASSPRTGAYNSPLHF. The chain recombines TRBV7-2 with TRBJ1-6; TRBD1 matches at 9 bases. V was clipped by 5 bases and J by 7 bases; unmatched bases: 9. Germline V gene data show CDR1 as SGHTA and CDR2 as FQGNSA. The CDR3 runs 16 residues.

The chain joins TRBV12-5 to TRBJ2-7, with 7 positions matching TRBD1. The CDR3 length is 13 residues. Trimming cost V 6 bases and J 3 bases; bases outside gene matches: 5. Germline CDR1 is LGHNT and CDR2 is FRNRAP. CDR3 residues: CASGPTGSYEQYF. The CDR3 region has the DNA TGTGCTAGTGGCCCGACAGGGAGCTACGAGCAGTACTTC.

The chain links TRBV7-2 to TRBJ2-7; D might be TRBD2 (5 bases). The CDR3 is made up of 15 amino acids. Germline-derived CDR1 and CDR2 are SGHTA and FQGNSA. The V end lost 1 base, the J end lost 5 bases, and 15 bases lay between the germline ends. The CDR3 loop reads CASSLVATAAHEQYF. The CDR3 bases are TGTGCCAGCAGCTTAGTAGCGACGGCGGCCCACGAGCAGTACTTC.

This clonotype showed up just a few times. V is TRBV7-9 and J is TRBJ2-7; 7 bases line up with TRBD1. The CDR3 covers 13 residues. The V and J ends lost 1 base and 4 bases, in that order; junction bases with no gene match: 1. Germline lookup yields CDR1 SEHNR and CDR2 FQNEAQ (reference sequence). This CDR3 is CASSLVDRYEQYF. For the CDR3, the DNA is TGTGCCAGCAGCTTAGTGGACAGGTACGAGCAGTACTTC.

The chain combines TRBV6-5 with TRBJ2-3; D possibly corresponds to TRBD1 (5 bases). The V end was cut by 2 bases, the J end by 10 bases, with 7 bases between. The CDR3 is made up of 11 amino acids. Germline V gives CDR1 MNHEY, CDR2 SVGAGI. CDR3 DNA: TGTGCCAGCAGTTACAGGGGCCCGCAGTATTTT. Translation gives CASSYRGPQYF.

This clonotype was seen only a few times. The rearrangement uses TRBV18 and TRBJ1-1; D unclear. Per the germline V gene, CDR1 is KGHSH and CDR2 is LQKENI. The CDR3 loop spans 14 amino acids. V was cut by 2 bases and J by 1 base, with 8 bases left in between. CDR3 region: CASSPRTENTEAFF. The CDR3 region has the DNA TGTGCCAGCTCACCAAGAACGGAGAACACTGAAGCTTTCTTT.

The CDR3 sequence: CASSQDVRREQFF. CDR3 nucleotides: TGTGCCAGCAGCCAAGATGTCCGGCGGGAGCAGTTCTTC. The rearrangement links TRBV3-1 to TRBJ2-1; D ambiguous. Germline CDR1 LGHDT, CDR2 YNNKEL (reference sequence). There are 13 residues in the CDR3. The ends were cut back, 0 bases at V and 10 bases at J, with 10 bases in the middle.

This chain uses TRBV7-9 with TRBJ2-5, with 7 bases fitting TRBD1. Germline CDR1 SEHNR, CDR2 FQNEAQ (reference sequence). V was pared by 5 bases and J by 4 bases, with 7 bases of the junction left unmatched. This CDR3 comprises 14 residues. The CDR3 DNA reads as TGTGCCAGCAGCGTAAACAGGGGACGAGAGACCCAGTACTTC. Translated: CASSVNRGRETQYF.

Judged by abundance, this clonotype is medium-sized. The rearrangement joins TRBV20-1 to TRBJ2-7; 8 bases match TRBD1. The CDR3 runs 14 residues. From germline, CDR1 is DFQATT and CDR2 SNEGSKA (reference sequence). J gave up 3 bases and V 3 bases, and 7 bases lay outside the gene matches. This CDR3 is CSASPVRGLYEQYF. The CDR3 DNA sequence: TGCAGTGCTAGCCCGGTCAGGGGGCTCTACGAGCAGTACTTC.

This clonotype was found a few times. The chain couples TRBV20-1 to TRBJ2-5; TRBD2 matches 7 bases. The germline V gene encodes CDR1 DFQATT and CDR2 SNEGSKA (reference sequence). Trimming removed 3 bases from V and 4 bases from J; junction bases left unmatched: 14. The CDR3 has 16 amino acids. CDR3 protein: CSASKGVLGLVETQYF. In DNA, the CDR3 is TGCAGTGCTAGTAAGGGAGTACTAGGACTAGTAGAGACCCAGTACTTC.

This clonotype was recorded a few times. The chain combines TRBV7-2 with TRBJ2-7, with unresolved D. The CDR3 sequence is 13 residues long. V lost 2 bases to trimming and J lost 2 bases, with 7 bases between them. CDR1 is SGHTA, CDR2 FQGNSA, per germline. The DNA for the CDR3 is TGTGCCAGCAGCTTATCTCCTACCTACGAGCAGTACTTC. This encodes CASSLSPTYEQYF. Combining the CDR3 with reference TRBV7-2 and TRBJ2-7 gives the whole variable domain GAGVSQSPSNKVTEKGKDVELRCDPISGHTALYWYRQSLGQGLEFLIYFQGNSAPDKSGLPSDRFSAERTGGSVSTLTIQRTQQEDSAVYLCASSLSPTYEQYFGPGTRLTVT.

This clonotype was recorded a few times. The CDR3 loop is CASTTSGGARNEQFF. The CDR3 DNA is TGTGCCAGCACTACTAGCGGGGGGGCTCGTAATGAGCAGTTCTTC. The chain employs TRBV2 and TRBJ2-1; TRBD2 matches at 13 bases. The CDR3 covers 15 residues. CDR1 and CDR2 from the germline V gene are SNHLY and FYNNEI. The junction had 7 bases not matched to a gene; V was cut back by 7 bases and J by 7 bases. The full variable domain, rest sourced from reference TRBV2 and TRBJ2-1, is EPEVTQTPSHQVTQMGQEVILRCVPISNHLYFYWYRQILGQKVEFLVSFYNNEISEKSEIFDDQFSVERPDGSNFTLKIRSTKLEDSAMYFCASTTSGGARNEQFFGPGTRLTVL.

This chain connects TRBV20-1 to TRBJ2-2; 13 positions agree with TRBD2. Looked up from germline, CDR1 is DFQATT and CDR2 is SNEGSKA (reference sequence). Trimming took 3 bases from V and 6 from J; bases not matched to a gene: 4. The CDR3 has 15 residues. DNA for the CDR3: TGCAGTGCTAGCTCGGGACTAGCGGGGTCCGGGGAGCTGTTTTTT. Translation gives CSASSGLAGSGELFF.

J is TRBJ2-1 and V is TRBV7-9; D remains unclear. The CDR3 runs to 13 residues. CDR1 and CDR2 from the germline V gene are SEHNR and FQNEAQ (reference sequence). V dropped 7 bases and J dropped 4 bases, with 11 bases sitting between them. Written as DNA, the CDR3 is TGTGCCAGCAAACCCGGGCCATACAATGAGCAGTTCTTC. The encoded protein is CASKPGPYNEQFF. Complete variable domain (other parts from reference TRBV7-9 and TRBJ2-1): DTGVSQNPRHKITKRGQNVTFRCDPISEHNRLYWYRQTLGQGPEFLTYFQNEAQLEKSRLLSDRFSAERPKGSFSTLEIQRTEQGDSAMYLCASKPGPYNEQFFGPGTRLTVL.